These 14 T cell receptor beta chains were sequenced from one sample in a study of cytomegalovirus exposure and HLA in healthy donors. PCR was performed using 60 Vbeta and 13 Jbeta primers. Using immunoSEQ multiplex PCR, the repertoire was profiled, and TCRdb retains in-frame clones only, with some absent. The table shows around 90,000 clones, with around three quarters occurring only once. Sequenced sample: PBMCs. The receptor set was obtained from a man aged 25-40 years in good health and CMV-seronegative.

The chain employs TRBV9 and TRBJ2-5, with 11 bases lining up with TRBD2. This CDR3 has 16 amino acids. From germline, CDR1 is SGDLS and CDR2 YYNGEE. Trimming took 3 bases from V and 4 from J; bases not matched to a gene: 8. The CDR3 loop reads CASSGGLAVYRETQYF. In DNA form, the CDR3 reads TGTGCCAGCAGCGGGGGACTAGCGGTTTATAGAGAGACCCAGTACTTC.

The chain carries TRBV19 and TRBJ2-3; 8 nucleotides line up with TRBD2. The junction had 13 bases not matched to a gene; V was cut back by 5 bases and J by 3 bases. The CDR3 extends over 17 amino acids. Germline V gene lookup returns CDR1 LNHDA and CDR2 SQIVND (reference sequence). This chain's CDR3 is CASSFSGTRGPTDTQYF. The CDR3 DNA sequence: TGTGCCAGTAGTTTCTCCGGGACTAGGGGACCGACAGATACGCAGTATTTT.

The chain has TRBV7-3 and TRBJ2-1, with 9 nucleotides matching TRBD1. The length of the CDR3 is 14 residues. Germline-derived CDR1 and CDR2 are SGHTA and FQGTGA. Germline trimming cut 2 bases from V and 8 bases from J; bases unmatched to any gene: 4. CDR3 nucleotide sequence: TGTGCCAGCAGCTTAGGGACAGGGACCGATGAGCAGTTCTTC. Translated: CASSLGTGTDEQFF. The full variable domain, with the rest looked up from reference TRBV7-3 and TRBJ2-1, is GAGVSQTPSNKVTEKGKYVELRCDPISGHTALYWYRQSLGQGPEFLIYFQGTGAADDSGLPNDRFFAVRPEGSVSTLKIQRTERGDSAVYLCASSLGTGTDEQFFGPGTRLTVL.

J is TRBJ2-1 and V is TRBV9; 8 positions agree with TRBD2. V gave up 0 bases and J gave up 7 bases; unmatched junction bases: 9. Germline-derived CDR1 and CDR2 are SGDLS and YYNGEE. CDR3 length: 16 residues. The CDR3 protein is CASSVDSRGATNEQFF. CDR3 in DNA: TGTGCCAGCAGCGTAGATTCGCGGGGGGCGACGAATGAGCAGTTCTTC.

J is TRBJ1-6 and V is TRBV6-5; D call uncertain. CDR1 and CDR2 from the germline V gene are MNHEY and SVGAGI. The CDR3 runs 12 residues. Trimming left V 2 bases short and J 16 bases short, with 12 bases between. The CDR3 DNA sequence: TGTGCCAGCAGTTACGAGGGTCGAAGGCTCCACTTT. Translating it yields CASSYEGRRLHF.

As regards this clone: Different DNA sequences within this sample yield the same CDR3. The chain recombines TRBV29-1 with TRBJ2-7; 7 positions match TRBD1. CDR1 and CDR2 (germline): SQVTM, ANQGSEA. The CDR3 covers 15 residues. V lost 1 base and J lost 3; bases outside the gene matches: 9. CDR3: CSVEGGQMVNYEQYF. CDR3 in DNA: TGCAGCGTTGAAGGGGGACAGATGGTGAACTACGAGCAGTACTTC.

The rearrangement joins TRBV9 to TRBJ2-6; maybe TRBD1 (5 bases). Trimming took off 0 bases at V and 1 base at J, with 8 bases between the two ends. The CDR3 loop spans 16 amino acids. The germline V gene has CDR1 SGDLS and CDR2 YYNGEE. CDR3 region: CASSVGGRSGANVLTF. CDR3 bases: TGTGCCAGCAGCGTAGGGGGCCGGTCTGGGGCCAACGTCCTGACTTTC.

The rearrangement joins TRBV6-5 to TRBJ1-3; D is unresolved. Trimming removed 6 bases from V and 1 base from J, with 13 bases in between. This CDR3 contains 15 residues. Per germline, CDR1 MNHEY and CDR2 SVGAGI. The CDR3 protein is CASRPLGRSGNTIYF. DNA for the CDR3: TGTGCCAGCAGGCCGCTAGGGAGATCTGGAAACACCATATATTTT.

This clone was recorded once. The chain uses TRBV6-4 and TRBJ2-1; a weak D match, TRBD2 (6 bases). Germline CDR1 reads MRHNA; CDR2 reads SNTAGT. CDR3 length: 14 amino acids. Trimming pared 5 bases from V and 5 bases from J, leaving 13 bases between. The CDR3 region is CASSSSGEDNEQFF. As DNA, the CDR3 is TGTGCCAGCAGTTCGTCGGGGGAAGACAATGAGCAGTTCTTC.

The chain's CDR3 is CASSMRGTTEAFF. The DNA of the CDR3 is TGTGCCAGTAGTATGAGGGGGACCACTGAAGCTTTCTTT. J is TRBJ1-1 and V is TRBV19; D might be TRBD1 (6 bases). Germline V gene data show CDR1 as LNHDA and CDR2 as SQIVND (reference sequence). The V gene lost 3 bases and the J gene lost 4 bases, with 9 bases spanning the gap. The CDR3 runs 13 residues. The full variable domain, its missing parts supplied by reference TRBV19 and TRBJ1-1, is DGGITQSPKYLFRKEGQNVTLSCEQNLNHDAMYWYRQDPGQGLRLIYYSQIVNDFQKGDIAEGYSVSREKKESFPLTVTSAQKNPTAFYLCASSMRGTTEAFFGQGTRLTVV.

The chain links TRBV10-3 to TRBJ2-1, with D perhaps matching TRBD2 (5 bases). The CDR3 covers 11 residues. Germline-derived CDR1 and CDR2 are ENHRY and SYGVKD. Trimming shortened V by 11 bases and J by 3 bases, and 8 bases separated the two germline ends. The CDR3 region has the DNA TGTGCCGTGGGAGTCTACAATGAGCAGTTCTTC. It translates to CAVGVYNEQFF.

This sequence joins TRBV2 and TRBJ2-7, with 8 bases matching TRBD2. The CDR3 runs to 15 residues. Germline V gives CDR1 SNHLY, CDR2 FYNNEI. The ends lost 7 bases at V and 7 bases at J; junction bases unmatched: 15. CDR3 nucleotide sequence: TGTGCCAGCAAAGGGAGGGCTAGCGGGTATGGGGAGCAGTACTTC. This sequence encodes CASKGRASGYGEQYF.

The genes are TRBV6-1 and TRBJ2-7; tentatively, D is TRBD2 (5 bases). This CDR3 has 13 residues. Looked up from germline, CDR1 is MNHNS and CDR2 is SASEGT. With 9 bases removed from V and 5 bases from J, the gap between germline ends came to 17 bases. This CDR3 reads CASFRRARHEQYF. As DNA, the CDR3 is TGTGCCAGTTTTCGGCGGGCTAGACACGAGCAGTACTTC.

V and J are TRBV18 and TRBJ2-4; 10 nucleotides align to TRBD2. CDR3 size: 16 residues. Trimming at V came to 3 bases and at J to 0 bases, leaving 2 bases not matched to a gene. CDR1 is KGHSH and CDR2 is LQKENI in the germline V gene. The CDR3 sequence is CASSPSGGLAKNIQYF. CDR3 nucleotides: TGTGCCAGCTCACCTAGCGGGGGGCTAGCCAAAAACATTCAGTACTTC.